Many counts were recorded for the clone carrying this TCR beta chain. As yet, its antigen is unknown. This record belongs to a study of T-cell memory formation after mild COVID-19. Whole-study context: Clusters of TCRs were largely donor specific. Study outcomes and limitations: Mostly located in CM and EM were contracting CD4+ clones, with contracting CD8+ clones located in EMRA.

Germline CDR1 reads DFQATT; CDR2 reads SNEGSKA (reference sequence). V lost 6 bases and J 1 base, leaving 9 bases between the germline ends. The CDR3 loop spans 12 amino acids. Amplification by 5'RACE using constant-segment primers produced TCR alpha and TCR beta cDNA libraries that carried sample barcodes and UMIs. TCRdb reprocessed the 5' RACE reads with MiXCR, giving one entry per CDR3 protein. The table lists tens of thousands of distinct CDR3 sequences, around 6.6% of them singletons. The sequenced sample was PBMCs or a T cell subset sorted from them (not recorded which). The sequence derives from an adult who had mild COVID-19 (a few samples of this study predate the infection). Cell type and time point are not known. The chain carries TRBV20-1 and TRBJ2-5, with D possibly TRBD1 on 5 matching bases. The CDR3 coding sequence is TGCAGTGCCGACAGTCGCCAAGAGACCCAGTACTTC. Protein: CSADSRQETQYF.